The 22 T cell receptor beta chains in this list originate from one sample, sequenced in a study of blood T cells in healthy people across ages. Combining a sample-barcoded 5' primer with a J-beta primer mix, a second PCR ran for roughly 7 to 12 cycles. TCRdb reprocessed the 5' RACE reads via MiXCR and lists one record per CDR3 protein. The table includes hundreds of thousands of distinct CDR3 sequences, 25% to 30% detected once. Sequencing used blood. Receptors originate from a woman at least 80 years old in good health.

In regard to this clonotype: Since a much larger clone is just one base distant, this may be a read error. The chain uses TRBV20-1 and TRBJ2-1; D not certain. CDR3 size: 12 residues. Germline CDR1 and CDR2: DFQATT and SNEGSKA (reference sequence). With 0 bases removed from V and 12 bases from J, the gap between germline ends came to 12 bases. In nucleotides, the CDR3 is TGCAGTGCTAGAGACGTGTCGGTTGTGCAGTTCTTC. It encodes CSARDVSVVQFF.

This clonotype was counted only a few times. The genes are TRBV6-5 and TRBJ1-2, with 8 bases identical to TRBD1. The germline gives CDR1 MNHEY, CDR2 SVGAGI. The junction had 7 bases not matched to a gene; V was cut back by 6 bases and J by 4 bases. The length of the CDR3 is 14 residues. The CDR3 nucleotides read TGTGCCAGCAGGGCCGACAGGGGCGCCTATGGCTACACCTTC. Its protein product is CASRADRGAYGYTF.

This clonotype was counted ten times or more. This chain joins TRBV5-1 and TRBJ2-7, with D perhaps TRBD1 (5 bases). This CDR3 is built from 13 residues. With 0 bases removed from V and 5 bases from J, the gap between germline ends came to 9 bases. CDR1 is SGHRS, CDR2 YFSETQ, per germline. CDR3 nucleotides: TGCGCCAGCAGCTTGGGACAGATGAACGAGCAGTACTTC. Encoded protein: CASSLGQMNEQYF. Combining the CDR3 with reference TRBV5-1 and TRBJ2-7 gives the whole variable domain KAGVTQTPRYLIKTRGQQVTLSCSPISGHRSVSWYQQTPGQGLQFLFEYFSETQRNKGNFPGRFSGRQFSNSRSEMNVSTLELGDSALYLCASSLGQMNEQYFGPGTRLTVT.

This clonotype was seen ten or more times. V and J are TRBV5-1 and TRBJ2-3; D gene unclear. V was trimmed by 0 bases and J by 2 bases, leaving 10 bases between them. The CDR3 is 15 residues long. Germline V lookup: CDR1 SGHRS, CDR2 YFSETQ. DNA of the CDR3: TGCGCCAGCAGCTTGGCCGTGGGAATCACAGATACGCAGTATTTT. It yields the protein CASSLAVGITDTQYF.

This clonotype was picked up a small number of times. This chain uses TRBV24-1 with TRBJ2-1, with D possibly TRBD2 on 6 matching bases. This CDR3 comprises 14 residues. V was pared by 7 bases and J by 4 bases, with 13 bases between. Germline-derived CDR1 and CDR2 are KGHDR and SFDVKD. CDR3 sequence: CATSYGGGYNEQFF. The CDR3 DNA reads TGTGCCACCAGCTACGGGGGTGGGTACAATGAGCAGTTCTTC.

This clonotype was observed many times. The chain carries TRBV29-1 and TRBJ2-5; no reliable D call. The CDR3 has 12 residues. Germline CDR1 is SQVTM and CDR2 is ANQGSEA. Trimming removed 2 bases from V and 4 bases from J, with 8 bases in between. CDR3 residues: CSVEFSGETQYF. In DNA form, the CDR3 reads TGCAGCGTTGAATTCTCGGGAGAGACCCAGTACTTC.

This chain joins TRBV6-2 or TRBV6-3 and TRBJ2-3, with TRBD2 identical over 10 bases. The CDR3 loop spans 18 amino acids. Losses at the gene ends were 1 base for V and 0 bases for J; bases not matched to a gene: 7. CDR1 and CDR2 (germline): MNHEY, SVGEGT. The CDR3 here is CASSYWLAGAISTDTQYF. The CDR3 DNA is TGTGCCAGCAGTTACTGGCTAGCGGGGGCCATAAGCACAGATACGCAGTATTTT.

This clonotype was observed a few times. The chain employs TRBV20-1 and TRBJ1-1; no clear D gene. Germline values: CDR1 DFQATT, CDR2 SNEGSKA (reference sequence). The germline V and J ends were trimmed by 3 bases and 1 base, with 18 bases remaining between them. CDR3 length: 16 residues. DNA of the CDR3: TGCAGTGCTAGGAGAGGGTTGGGATACGAGAACACTGAAGCTTTCTTT. Its translation is CSARRGLGYENTEAFF.

V is TRBV12-3 or TRBV12-4 and J is TRBJ2-4, with D perhaps given as TRBD1 or TRBD2 (6 bases each). Between the trimmed V and J ends, which lost 3 bases and 0 bases, there was a span of 15 bases. This CDR3 is built from 17 residues. CDR3 amino acids: CASSLGRGGLAKNIQYF. The CDR3 DNA follows: TGTGCCAGCAGTTTGGGCAGGGGAGGATTAGCCAAAAACATTCAGTACTTC.

Worth noting for this clonotype: With a much larger clone just one base away, this may be a read error. The rearrangement links TRBV3-1 to TRBJ2-7; D is ambiguous. Matching the DNA end better, TRBJ2-5 makes the J call doubtful. Germline V gene lookup returns CDR1 LGHDT and CDR2 YNNKEL (reference sequence). CDR3 size: 15 residues. CDR3 nucleotides: TGTGCCAGCAGCCAAGCCCACCCGGGTCAAGAGACCCAGTACTTC. Protein sequence: CASSQAHPGQETQYF.

Many counts were recorded for this clonotype. The J gene is TRBJ2-7, the V gene TRBV2, with 10 bases aligning to TRBD1. The CDR3 is made up of 15 amino acids. With V trimmed by 3 bases and J by 3 bases, 5 bases remained unmatched. Germline V gene lookup returns CDR1 SNHLY and CDR2 FYNNEI. The CDR3 reads CASSDSRDRGYEQYF. The DNA of the CDR3 is TGTGCCAGCAGTGACTCCCGGGACAGGGGCTACGAGCAGTACTTC.

This clonotype was seen repeatedly, ten times or more. The chain employs TRBV12-3 or TRBV12-4 and TRBJ2-5, with 10 bases fitting TRBD2. This CDR3 is 12 amino acids long. V gave up 6 bases and J gave up 5 bases; unmatched junction bases: 0. The CDR3 DNA sequence: TGTGCCAGCAGGACTAGCGGGGAGACCCAGTACTTC. Protein: CASRTSGETQYF.

This clonotype was detected a few times. The chain has TRBV27 and TRBJ1-5, with 7 bases fitting TRBD1. The junction had 9 bases not matched to a gene; V was cut back by 5 bases and J by 2 bases. The CDR3 is 16 residues long. The germline V gene encodes CDR1 MNHEY and CDR2 SMNVEV (reference sequence). The CDR3 nucleotides read TGTGCCAGCAGTAGATCGACAGGGCTCGGCAATCAGCCCCAGCATTTT. It is translated as CASSRSTGLGNQPQHF.

The V call is TRBV6-2 or TRBV6-3, the J call TRBJ2-3; a weak D match, TRBD2 (5 bases). The CDR3 spans 17 residues. The V and J ends lost 0 bases and 4 bases respectively, with 17 bases between them. The germline CDR1 and CDR2 sequences are MNHEY and SVGEGT. The CDR3 nucleotides are TGTGCCAGCAGTTACTCGACCCCCGGGATGGTGGCAGATACGCAGTATTTT. It codes for CASSYSTPGMVADTQYF.

At least ten counts were recorded for this clonotype. The chain carries TRBV3-1 and TRBJ1-2, with TRBD1 as a possible D gene (6 bases). CDR1 and CDR2 (germline): LGHDT, YNNKEL (reference sequence). The CDR3 spans 14 residues. V was pared by 1 base and J by 4 bases, with 10 bases between. The chain's CDR3 is CASSQGAGAYGYTF. For the CDR3, the DNA is TGTGCCAGCAGCCAAGGGGCAGGGGCCTATGGCTACACCTTC.

This clonotype has ten or more counts. This rearrangement joins TRBV18 to TRBJ2-5, with 11 positions matching TRBD1. Germline V gene data show CDR1 as KGHSH and CDR2 as LQKENI. V shed 4 bases and J 5 bases; nucleotides not matched to a gene: 6. CDR3 size: 15 residues. The CDR3, as DNA: TGTGCCAGCTCACGCGGGACAGGGGGTGAGGAGACCCAGTACTTC. It encodes CASSRGTGGEETQYF.

This chain joins TRBV5-1 and TRBJ1-5, with a possible D match to TRBD1 (6 bases). Germline V gene lookup returns CDR1 SGHRS and CDR2 YFSETQ. This CDR3 is built from 14 residues. The V and J ends lost 3 bases and 8 bases respectively, with 15 bases between them. Here the CDR3 reads CASSWGQGSKPQHF. CDR3 nucleotides: TGCGCCAGCAGCTGGGGGCAGGGGAGCAAGCCCCAGCATTTT.

The chain recombines TRBV12-3 or TRBV12-4 with TRBJ2-1; D is perhaps TRBD1 (7 bases). With the DNA end fitting TRBJ2-7 better, the J assignment may be wrong. The CDR3 consists of 18 residues. CDR3 nucleotide sequence: TGTGCCGGCATTGCCGTCGGCGGGGACGACAGGGTTTACAATGAGCAGTACTTC. Translation gives CAGIAVGGDDRVYNEQYF.

The sample holds a few counts of this clonotype. The chain has TRBV6-5 and TRBJ2-2; no definite D call. V lost 2 bases to trimming and J lost 0 bases, with 7 bases between them. This CDR3 is built from 15 residues. CDR1 and CDR2 from the germline V gene are MNHEY and SVGAGI. The CDR3 DNA reads TGTGCCAGCAGTTACACGACGACGAACACCGGGGAGCTGTTTTTT. Its protein is CASSYTTTNTGELFF.

This clonotype was detected a few times. Since a much larger clone is just one base distant, this may be a read error. The chain carries TRBV21-1 and TRBJ2-7; TRBD1 is the table's D call, not checked against the DNA. TRBV21-1 is assigned pseudogene status. This CDR3 comprises 15 residues. CDR3: CASSKGDRGLGEQYF. CDR3 DNA sequence: TGTGCCAGCAGCAAAGGGGACAGGGGGCTCGGCGAGCAGTACTTC.

This sequence joins TRBV7-2 and TRBJ2-7, with D possibly matching TRBD2 (6 bases). Germline-derived CDR1 and CDR2 are SGHTA and FQGNSA. Trimming shortened V by 1 base and J by 4 bases, and 23 bases separated the two germline ends. The CDR3 totals 18 residues. CDR3 in DNA: TGTGCCAGCAGCTTAGGCCGGACGGGACTTAGGGAGCGGTACGAGCAGTACTTC. It translates to CASSLGRTGLRERYEQYF. Full variable domain (remainder filled in from reference TRBV7-2 and TRBJ2-7): GAGVSQSPSNKVTEKGKDVELRCDPISGHTALYWYRQSLGQGLEFLIYFQGNSAPDKSGLPSDRFSAERTGGSVSTLTIQRTQQEDSAVYLCASSLGRTGLRERYEQYFGPGTRLTVT.

This clonotype has just one count. The chain joins TRBV6-1 to TRBJ2-3; 10 bases agree with TRBD1. This CDR3 is built from 16 residues. Germline V gene lookup returns CDR1 MNHNS and CDR2 SASEGT. The J segment lost 2 bases and the V segment lost 7 bases, leaving 9 bases of the junction unmatched. The CDR3 loop reads CASKIGTGEHTDTQYF. CDR3 DNA: TGTGCCAGCAAAATCGGGACAGGGGAACACACAGATACGCAGTATTTT.